This T cell receptor beta chain was sequenced during a study of T cells in Graves' hyperthyroidism and ophthalmopathy. The germline V and J ends were trimmed by 5 bases and 2 bases, with 19 bases remaining between them. Germline V lookup: CDR1 DFQATT, CDR2 SNEGSKA (reference sequence). The length of the CDR3 is 16 residues. RNA transcripts were the template for amplifying TCR beta CDR3 regions. First-round RT-PCR of the TCR CDR3 relied on the HTBI primer set. TCRdb reprocessed the multiplex PCR reads via MiXCR and lists one record per CDR3 protein. The repertoire holds 300,000 to 450,000 distinct CDR3 sequences, approximately 25% seen once, with around 79% in the top ten.

This chain joins TRBV20-1 and TRBJ1-5, with D possibly being TRBD1 (5 bases). Sequencing was done on a sample of blood. This TCR was sampled from a man over 45 with Graves' hyperthyroidism. The chain's CDR3 is CSASREVLGGNQPQHF. Written as DNA, the CDR3 is TGCAGTGCTTCTCGGGAGGTTCTGGGGGGCAATCAGCCCCAGCATTTT.